This T cell receptor (beta chain) stems from a study of cytomegalovirus exposure and HLA in healthy donors. 13 Jbeta primers and 60 Vbeta primers were used for the PCR. Here immunoSEQ multiplex PCR was the method, and the copy in TCRdb shows in-frame clones only, minus some. Of about 120,000 clones in the sample, approximately 81% were seen once. Germline trimming cut 1 base from V and 3 bases from J; bases unmatched to any gene: 3. The germline CDR1 and CDR2 sequences are MNHEY and SVGAGI. The CDR3 is 15 amino acids. The receptor's source is a middle-aged woman in good health and CMV-seronegative. This chain links TRBV6-5 with TRBJ2-3, with 8 bases aligning to TRBD2. The sample consisted of PBMCs. In DNA, the CDR3 is TGTGCCAGCAGTTACTTTGGACTAGCAACAGATACGCAGTATTTT. Translation gives CASSYFGLATDTQYF.